This TCR beta chain was identified in a study of a mutant IDH1 vaccine in newly diagnosed glioma. Study-wide background: The therapy given earlier, which was standard therapy, consisted of radiotherapy, temozolomide, or both, and most of the patients received both. The study, taken as a whole, reports: Among top peripheral T cell clonotypes, changes seemed unrelated to pseudoprogression. Induction of immune responses by the vaccine occurred in 93.3% of patients.

This CDR3 contains 15 residues. Trimming took 0 bases from V and 11 from J, leaving 14 bases between them. Germline V gene data show CDR1 as MNHEY and CDR2 as SVGAGI. Time point of the sample: baseline, week 1 (first vaccination visit). Noted treatment: pre-vaccination baseline after standard-of-care therapy. The donors' diagnosis was new WHO grade 3 or 4 astrocytoma that was IDH1-mutant and ATRX-lost. In regard to this clone: Antigen unknown.

Produced via immunoSEQ multiplex PCR; TCRdb's table is partial and in-frame only. The table records 92,000 or so clones, around 79% of them present only once. The TCR was taken from a man aged 35-49 years with glioma. Some clones in this sample may be carry-over from other donors' samples. V is TRBV6-5 and J is TRBJ1-6, with D maybe TRBD1 (6 bases). The sample here was PBMCs, taken from a glioma patient treated with radiotherapy, temozolomide or both. CDR3 nucleotide sequence: TGTGCCAGCAGTTACTCGATGCAGGGGAGTCCACCCCTCCACTTT. Its translation is CASSYSMQGSPPLHF.